The 9 T cell receptor beta chains presented below share a single source sample, sequenced in a study of T cells in Graves' hyperthyroidism and ophthalmopathy. TCR beta CDR3 regions were amplified from RNA. TCR CDR3 regions were first amplified by RT-PCR with HTBI primers. In TCRdb, the multiplex PCR reads were re-called with MiXCR into one record per CDR3 protein. The sample records under 700,000 distinct CDR3 sequences, about 43% being singletons. Sequencing was performed on peripheral blood or thyroid tissue (not recorded which). Receptors originate from a woman aged 18 to 35 with Graves' hyperthyroidism.

This clonotype occurred many times. The chain carries TRBV15 and TRBJ2-5; D remains ambiguous. CDR1 is LNHNV and CDR2 is YYDKDF in the germline V gene (reference sequence). V was pared by 9 bases and J by 1 base, with 18 bases between. The CDR3 extends over 15 amino acids. CDR3 in amino acids: CATTDRRIPQETQYF. The CDR3 DNA follows: TGTGCCACAACCGATCGTCGGATCCCCCAAGAGACCCAGTACTTC.

The CDR3 DNA reads TGTGCCAGCACCCCACCATCCGGGACTAGCGGGCGGGGGCAAGAGACCCAGTACTTC. Protein: CASTPPSGTSGRGQETQYF. The chain has TRBV7-2 and TRBJ2-5, with 12 bases matching TRBD2. CDR1 is SGHTA, CDR2 FQGNSA, per germline. Trimming cost V 7 bases and J 2 bases; bases outside gene matches: 17. The CDR3 spans 19 residues.

V and J are TRBV20-1 and TRBJ2-7; 14 bases fit TRBD2. J lost 4 bases, V lost 6 bases, and 5 bases had no gene match. The CDR3 runs 14 residues. The V gene's germline CDR1 is DFQATT and CDR2 SNEGSKA (reference sequence). CDR3 in amino acids: CSAAGTSGSYEQYF. The CDR3 bases are TGCAGTGCGGCCGGGACTAGCGGGAGTTACGAGCAGTACTTC.

Comments on this clonotype: One end of the junction is discordant with germline, which a read error may explain. V and J are TRBV10-3 and TRBJ2-7, with D possibly TRBD1 on 5 matching bases. There are 14 residues in the CDR3. Germline assignment: CDR1 ENHRY and CDR2 SYGVKD. Here the CDR3 DNA reads TGTGCTATCAGTGACCAGGGTACCTCCTACGAGCAGTACTTC. Protein sequence: CAISDQGTSYEQYF.

V is TRBV7-9 and J is TRBJ1-4; unclear D gene. CDR1 is SEHNR, CDR2 FQNEAQ, per germline (reference sequence). Trimming took 1 base from V and 7 from J, leaving 16 bases between them. This CDR3 contains 16 residues. The CDR3 DNA reads as TGTGCCAGCAGCTTAGACCGACGGGATGCGGGTGAAAAACTGTTTTTT. Translating it yields CASSLDRRDAGEKLFF.

This clonotype was seen more than once but under ten times. This chain links TRBV7-9 with TRBJ2-7, with TRBD1 matching 8 bases. The germline V gene has CDR1 SEHNR and CDR2 FQNEAQ (reference sequence). V dropped 3 bases and J dropped 1; count of bases not matched to a gene: 5. The CDR3 runs to 15 residues. The CDR3 reads CASSFRQGISYEQYF. The CDR3 region has the DNA TGTGCCAGCAGCTTTAGACAGGGGATATCCTACGAGCAGTACTTC.

Of note for this clonotype: The conserved final phenylalanine or tryptophan is absent from the CDR3, which likely points to a read error. The limits of the CDR3 on the DNA are not certain, so only TCRdb's listed CDR3 is given. The chain carries TRBV29-1 and TRBJ1-1. Germline-derived CDR1 and CDR2 are SQVTM and ANQGSEA. The CDR3 region is 9 residues in length, termini included. CDR3 amino acids: CSVAKDANY.

This clonotype was seen ten or more times. V usage is TRBV12-3 or TRBV12-4 and J usage is TRBJ1-4, with 8 bases that match TRBD1. Trimming removed 4 bases from V and 8 bases from J; junction bases left unmatched: 6. The CDR3 runs to 14 residues. The CDR3 sequence is CASSSTGGGEKLFF. CDR3 DNA sequence: TGTGCCAGCAGTTCTACAGGGGGAGGGGAAAAACTGTTTTTT.

On this clonotype: At one end, the junction sequence differs from germline, possibly due to a read error. The rearrangement links TRBV7-9 to TRBJ2-7; D gene uncertain. The CDR3 runs 12 residues. The germline V gene encodes CDR1 SEHNR and CDR2 FQNEAQ (reference sequence). CDR3 coding DNA: TGTTCCAGCAGTTTCTCAGGTTACGAGCAGTACTTC. Amino acids: CSSSFSGYEQYF.